This TCR beta chain was sequenced during a study of spatial heterogeneity in lung cancer. This clonotype is categorized as large. The library was designed around alpha chains, so this beta chain is a stray read whose abundance carries little weight. TCRdb processed the 5' RACE reads anew with MiXCR; each CDR3 protein has one entry. The repertoire includes around 15,000 distinct CDR3 sequences, 3.6% of them detected once, and 9.5% to 10% sits in the top ten. Noted time point: sample taken at primary tumor resection. The cohort: 65 to 80 early-stage, untreated non-small cell lung cancer patients. Extraction of whole RNA from tumor, nontumor lung or frozen PBMC preceded unsorted sequencing. This material consisted of normal lung tissue next to the tumor, taken at surgery. The receptor was derived from a male donor with early-stage non-small cell lung cancer.

This chain's CDR3 is CASSQRTRGSTDTQYF. The CDR3 DNA reads TGTGCCAGCAGCCAGAGGACAAGGGGATCCACAGATACGCAGTATTTT. This rearrangement joins TRBV14 to TRBJ2-3; a weak D match, TRBD1 (5 bases). The CDR3 sequence is 16 residues long. The V and J ends lost 3 bases and 2 bases respectively, with 15 bases between them. Germline loops: CDR1 SGHDN, CDR2 FVKESK.